A selection of T cell receptor beta chains follows, all from one sample in a study of blood T cell repertoires in COVID-19. Measured with immunoSEQ multiplex PCR; TCRdb has only the in-frame clones, and not every one. Among hundreds of thousands of clones listed, approximately 91% were seen once. Source material: PBMCs or T cells enriched from blood (not recorded which). These receptors were collected from a young woman who had been exposed to COVID-19. Each CDR3 is given with its conserved first and last residue. D genes are given only for firm matches. Clone size appears in some rows only: once, few, many, or a class for an expanded clone.

v_call: TRBV5-1; j_call: TRBJ2-5; d_call: TRBD1; clone_size: .; cdr3_aa: CASSRGVGQQETQYF
v_call: TRBV19; j_call: TRBJ2-1; d_call: TRBD2; clone_size: .; cdr3_aa: CASSTGAGGRYNEQFF
v_call: TRBV3-1/TRBV3-2; j_call: TRBJ1-4; d_call: .; clone_size: .; cdr3_aa: CASSQDGGATNEKLFF
v_call: TRBV13; j_call: TRBJ1-2; d_call: .; clone_size: .; cdr3_aa: CASSSQGVGYTF
v_call: TRBV7-2; j_call: TRBJ2-7; d_call: TRBD2; clone_size: once; cdr3_aa: CASSLRSGGAVYEQYF
v_call: TRBV7-3; j_call: TRBJ2-2; d_call: TRBD2; clone_size: few; cdr3_aa: CASSLMASGGNTGELFF
v_call: TRBV28; j_call: TRBJ1-3; d_call: TRBD1; clone_size: .; cdr3_aa: CASSTWTGGVGNTIYF
v_call: TRBV24-1; j_call: TRBJ2-2; d_call: TRBD2; clone_size: .; cdr3_aa: CATSATSGAANTGELFF
v_call: TRBV6-5; j_call: TRBJ2-7; d_call: .; clone_size: .; cdr3_aa: CASSFALRGSYEQYF
v_call: TRBV2; j_call: TRBJ2-3; d_call: TRBD1; clone_size: .; cdr3_aa: CASSLGTDWANTQYF
v_call: TRBV28; j_call: TRBJ1-1; d_call: TRBD1; clone_size: .; cdr3_aa: CASIRDRATEAFF
v_call: TRBV7-2; j_call: TRBJ2-1; d_call: .; clone_size: .; cdr3_aa: CASSLMGQGEFF
v_call: TRBV5-1; j_call: TRBJ2-7; d_call: .; clone_size: .; cdr3_aa: CASSSTGSNYEQYF
v_call: TRBV27; j_call: TRBJ2-7; d_call: TRBD2; clone_size: .; cdr3_aa: CASSLLAAAVREQYF
v_call: TRBV19; j_call: TRBJ2-7; d_call: TRBD2; clone_size: .; cdr3_aa: CATGTSGTRQYF
v_call: TRBV9; j_call: TRBJ1-1; d_call: TRBD1; clone_size: .; cdr3_aa: CASSVVGTEVTEAFF
v_call: TRBV19; j_call: TRBJ2-3; d_call: .; clone_size: .; cdr3_aa: CASSRESHTDTQYF
v_call: TRBV11-1; j_call: TRBJ1-1; d_call: .; clone_size: .; cdr3_aa: CASSLQGTEAFF
v_call: TRBV10-3; j_call: TRBJ1-4; d_call: TRBD1; clone_size: once; cdr3_aa: CAISAILPGQGREKLFF
v_call: TRBV6-5; j_call: TRBJ1-2; d_call: TRBD1; clone_size: .; cdr3_aa: CASIKGGQMNGYTF
v_call: TRBV28; j_call: TRBJ1-2; d_call: .; clone_size: .; cdr3_aa: CASSLNYGYTF
v_call: TRBV6-1; j_call: TRBJ2-7; d_call: TRBD1; clone_size: .; cdr3_aa: CASSEVGTGGEEQYF
v_call: TRBV28; j_call: TRBJ2-7; d_call: TRBD1; clone_size: .; cdr3_aa: CASSLGGQGAREQYF
v_call: TRBV9; j_call: TRBJ2-1; d_call: .; clone_size: .; cdr3_aa: CASSAPGGGPPHEQFF
v_call: TRBV7-3; j_call: TRBJ2-2; d_call: .; clone_size: .; cdr3_aa: CASSALTGANTGELFF
v_call: TRBV28; j_call: TRBJ1-1; d_call: .; clone_size: .; cdr3_aa: CASSPPRMNTEAFF
v_call: TRBV24-1; j_call: TRBJ1-5; d_call: TRBD1; clone_size: .; cdr3_aa: CATSATIGTGFNQPQHF
v_call: TRBV11-2; j_call: TRBJ1-4; d_call: TRBD1; clone_size: few; cdr3_aa: CASSSGQGEFLKTNEKLFF
v_call: TRBV2; j_call: TRBJ2-7; d_call: .; clone_size: few; cdr3_aa: CASTKQVSYEQYF